This TCR beta chain was recorded in a study of T cell changes during pregnancy in multiple sclerosis. This CDR3 has 15 amino acids. Per germline, CDR1 MNHEY and CDR2 SMNVEV (reference sequence). J gave up 1 base and V 3 bases, and 1 base lay outside the gene matches. The data were produced by immunoSEQ multiplex PCR, yet TCRdb's version contains in-frame clones alone and is incomplete. The sample includes about 27,000 clones, approximately 89% of them seen just once. The sample in question was CD8+ T cells from peripheral blood mononuclear cells, obtained in the second trimester of pregnancy. This receptor was taken from a female donor with multiple sclerosis, enrolled in a pregnancy study. The chain links TRBV27 to TRBJ2-5; TRBD2 aligns across 11 bases. The CDR3 DNA follows: TGTGCCAGCAGTTTGACTAGCGGGGCCCAAGAGACCCAGTACTTC. This encodes CASSLTSGAQETQYF.